This TCR beta chain was recovered during a study of siplizumab effects on memory and regulatory T cells. Libraries were prepared by immunoSEQ multiplex PCR; TCRdb keeps only in-frame clonotypes and omits some of them. Of approximately 94,000 clones listed, 93% are singletons. General observations from the study: Siplizumab produced a significant drop in alloreactive sequences attributable to unstimulated CD4+ memory cells. The diversity of naive T cells seemed greater than that of memory cells, and their alloresponse contribution seemed major. Tregs proliferating in siplizumab cultures lacked confirmation of their suppressive function. Mappable CD4+ clones that were alloreactive averaged around 70% Treg-derived with siplizumab versus roughly 25% in controls.

The CDR3 is 16 amino acids. The trim removed 3 bases at V and 3 bases at J, leaving 10 bases unmatched. Germline values: CDR1 SGHRS, CDR2 YFSETQ. In the case of this clone: Its cognate antigen is unknown.

The chain carries TRBV5-1 and TRBJ2-7, with 9 nucleotides matching TRBD1. The receptor was isolated from a human donor in good health. Sequenced sample: CD8+ T cells sorted from blood. The CDR3 DNA is TGCGCCAGCAGCTGGCCCCCGACAGGGGGTGACTACGAGCAGTACTTC. Its translation: CASSWPPTGGDYEQYF. The variable domain in full, completed from reference TRBV5-1 and TRBJ2-7, reads KAGVTQTPRYLIKTRGQQVTLSCSPISGHRSVSWYQQTPGQGLQFLFEYFSETQRNKGNFPGRFSGRQFSNSRSEMNVSTLELGDSALYLCASSWPPTGGDYEQYFGPGTRLTVT.